This TCR beta chain was identified during a study of blood T cell repertoires in COVID-19. About the research overall: Researchers got acute and convalescent COVID-19 samples from the United States, Italy and Spain. T cells, B-cell-depleted T cells, or PBMCs provided the cDNA or gDNA that served as material.

As handled by the study authors: Quantification of nucleated cells was approximated via reference gene primer amplification. Profiled with immunoSEQ multiplex PCR; TCRdb holds only in-frame clones, not every one. For V, J and clone size, that table is used; D and trimming come from the DNA. The data show some 150,000 clones, over 70% seen once. Specimen: peripheral blood. This clonotype originated in a human donor in a cohort sampled during active COVID-19.

The CDR3 sequence: CASTGRGNQPQHF. CDR3 in DNA: TGTGCCAGCACCGGCAGGGGGAATCAGCCCCAGCATTTT. The V gene is TRBV28, the J gene TRBJ1-5; TRBD1 matches 7 bases. Germline CDR1 and CDR2: MDHEN and SYDVKM. The CDR3 runs 13 residues. The V gene end was trimmed by 7 bases and the J gene end by 4 bases; junction bases not matched to a gene: 4.